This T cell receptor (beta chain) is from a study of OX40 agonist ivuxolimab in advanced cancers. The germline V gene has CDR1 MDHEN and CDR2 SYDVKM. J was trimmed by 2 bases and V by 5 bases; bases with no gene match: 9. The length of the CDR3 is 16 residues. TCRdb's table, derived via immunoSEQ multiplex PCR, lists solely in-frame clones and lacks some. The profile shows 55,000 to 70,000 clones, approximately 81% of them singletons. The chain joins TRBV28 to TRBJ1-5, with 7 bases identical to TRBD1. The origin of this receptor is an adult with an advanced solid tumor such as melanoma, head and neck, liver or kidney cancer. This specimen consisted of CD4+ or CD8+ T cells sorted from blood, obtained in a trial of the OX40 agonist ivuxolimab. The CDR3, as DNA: TGTGCCAGCAGTGCGGACAGGTGGGGAGGCAATCAGCCCCAGCATTTT. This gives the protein CASSADRWGGNQPQHF.